The clone carrying this TCR beta chain was recorded a few times. Its target is not known. General study findings and limits: Tumor-infiltrating Treg TCR alpha and beta sequences overlapped most with tumor naive CD4+ T cells, then blood naive.

One entry per CDR3 protein results from TCRdb running MiXCR on the 5' RACE reads. The sample includes about 11,000 distinct CDR3 sequences, 40% to 55% of them seen just once. Per the germline V gene, CDR1 is SGHTA and CDR2 is FQGNSA. Trimming left V 8 bases short and J 4 bases short, with 15 bases between. CDR3 length equals 14 residues. This clonotype originated in a female donor with breast cancer. Sequenced sample: tumor-infiltrating naive CD4+ T cells sorted from the breast tumor. Subset denoted: naive CD4+ T cells, CD4+CD45RA+CD25-. The rearrangement joins TRBV7-2 to TRBJ2-1; TRBD1 might be the D (5 bases). The CDR3 protein is CASGRTRGYNEQFF. DNA of the CDR3: TGTGCCAGCGGACGGACAAGGGGATACAATGAGCAGTTCTTC.